This T cell receptor beta chain was recorded in a study of Graves' ophthalmopathy and Graves' hyperthyroidism. The CDR3 loop spans 15 amino acids. CDR1 and CDR2 (germline): SNHLY, FYNNEI. J was trimmed by 4 bases and V by 5 bases; bases with no gene match: 5. TCR beta CDR3 regions were amplified from RNA transcripts. Second-round multiplex PCR came after a first-round RT-PCR that employed HTBI primers. From the multiplex PCR reads, TCRdb called clonotypes with MiXCR, one entry per CDR3 protein. The sample shows a few hundred thousand distinct CDR3 sequences, 21% of them seen only once. This clonotype has at least ten counts. People with hyperthyroidism were aged 18 to 65 and newly diagnosed, under 2 months' duration. Certain patients were not enrolled. These were patients with other autoimmune diseases, uncontrolled infections, pregnancy or lactation.

This chain joins TRBV2 and TRBJ1-1, with 12 positions matching TRBD1. The receptor was derived from a woman aged 18-29 years with stable Graves' hyperthyroidism. The sequenced sample consisted of peripheral blood. The CDR3 coding sequence is TGTGCCAGCAGTTGGGACAGGGGGCAGGGCACTGAAGCTTTCTTT. It encodes CASSWDRGQGTEAFF.